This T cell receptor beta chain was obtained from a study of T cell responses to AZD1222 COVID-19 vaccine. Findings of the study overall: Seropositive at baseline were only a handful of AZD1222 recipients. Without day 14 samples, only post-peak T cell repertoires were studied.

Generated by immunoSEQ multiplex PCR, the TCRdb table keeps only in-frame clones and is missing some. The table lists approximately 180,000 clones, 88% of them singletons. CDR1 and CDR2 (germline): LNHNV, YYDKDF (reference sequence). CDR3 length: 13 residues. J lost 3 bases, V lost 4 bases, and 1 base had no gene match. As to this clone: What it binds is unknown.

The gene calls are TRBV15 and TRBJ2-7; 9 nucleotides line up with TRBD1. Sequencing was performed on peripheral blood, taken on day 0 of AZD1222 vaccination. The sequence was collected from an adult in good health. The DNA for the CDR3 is TGTGCCACCAGCACGGACAGGGGCTACGAGCAGTACTTC. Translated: CATSTDRGYEQYF.